The rows below give T cell receptor beta chains drawn from one sample of a study of immune evolution from preneoplasia to lung adenocarcinoma. Data came from immunoSEQ multiplex PCR; TCRdb stores just in-frame clones and leaves some out. The data show fewer than 50,000 clones, roughly 80% seen once. Source material: FFPE invasive lung adenocarcinoma tissue. Receptors originate from a person in their sixties with lung adenocarcinoma. The CDR3 runs from the conserved cysteine through the conserved F or W. A D gene is named only where the DNA matches it firmly. Clone size, where shown, is once, few, many, or a class for clones that have expanded.

TRBV14	medium-sized	TRBJ2-1	14	NA	CASSQGGWAGEQFF	TGTGCCAGCAGCCAAGGAGGCTGGGCGGGTGAGCAGTTCTTC
TRBV19	NA	TRBJ2-5	14	NA	CASSMDSLGETQYF	TGTGCCAGTAGTATGGACTCACTGGGGGAGACCCAGTACTTC
TRBV27	NA	TRBJ2-7	17	NA	CASSLSNVGSLPYEQYF	TGTGCCAGCAGTTTATCTAATGTTGGGAGTCTGCCCTACGAGCAGTACTTC
TRBV15	NA	TRBJ2-1	13	TRBD2	CATSVGLGNEQFF	TGTGCCACCTCTGTTGGACTAGGGAATGAGCAGTTCTTC
TRBV7-9	NA	TRBJ2-5	17	TRBD2	CASSSGLAGAPTETQYF	TGTGCCAGCAGCTCGGGACTAGCGGGAGCCCCGACGGAGACCCAGTACTTC
TRBV6-1	NA	TRBJ2-6	14	NA	CASKPVAGANVLTF	TGTGCCAGCAAACCGGTTGCTGGGGCCAACGTCCTGACTTTC
TRBV7-9	NA	TRBJ1-1	12	NA	CASSLGQIGAFF	TGTGCCAGCAGCTTAGGGCAAATCGGAGCTTTCTTT
TRBV7-8	NA	TRBJ1-5	18	NA	CASSLGGGGRNGNQPQHF	TGTGCCAGCAGCTTAGGGGGCGGGGGGCGAAACGGCAATCAGCCCCAGCATTTT
TRBV5-1	NA	TRBJ2-1	15	TRBD2	CASSLLAGGLNEQFF	TGCGCCAGCAGCTTGCTAGCGGGAGGTCTAAATGAGCAGTTCTTC
TRBV11-1	NA	TRBJ2-3	14	NA	CASSLQGGEDTQYF	TGTGCCAGCAGCTTGCAGGGGGGTGAAGATACGCAGTATTTT
TRBV28	NA	TRBJ1-4	14	NA	CASSLTDTNEKLFF	TGTGCCAGCTCTTTAACAGATACCAATGAAAAACTGTTTTTT
TRBV5-4	NA	TRBJ2-3	14	NA	CASSQRTGTDTQYF	TGTGCCAGCAGCCAACGGACAGGCACAGATACGCAGTATTTT
TRBV7-2	NA	TRBJ2-5	16	TRBD2	CASSLGLAGGQETQYF	TGTGCCAGCAGCCTTGGACTAGCGGGAGGGCAAGAGACCCAGTACTTC
TRBV7-2	NA	TRBJ2-5	18	TRBD2	CASSPPPGTSGIQETQYF	TGTGCCAGCAGCCCGCCGCCTGGGACTAGCGGGATACAAGAGACCCAGTACTTC
TRBV29-1	NA	TRBJ2-5	11	NA	CSVGTVETQYF	TGCAGCGTCGGGACGGTGGAGACCCAGTACTTC
TRBV27	NA	TRBJ2-1	18	TRBD2	CASSLFQAGAMGGNEQFF	TGTGCCAGCAGTTTGTTTCAAGCGGGAGCGATGGGCGGCAATGAGCAGTTCTTC
TRBV9	NA	TRBJ2-1	14	NA	CASSFGSSYNEQFF	TGTGCCAGCAGCTTTGGGAGCTCCTACAATGAGCAGTTCTTC
TRBV9	NA	TRBJ1-2	14	NA	CASSPTGGDYGYTF	TGTGCCAGCAGCCCCACCGGGGGCGACTATGGCTACACCTTC
TRBV29-1	NA	TRBJ2-6	16	NA	CSVEIPQPSGANVLTF	TGCAGCGTAGAAATCCCACAGCCCTCTGGGGCCAACGTCCTGACTTTC
TRBV10-3	once	TRBJ1-1	17	NA	CAIRHRGDGGANTEAFF	TGTGCCATCAGGCACCGAGGGGACGGGGGAGCGAACACTGAAGCTTTCTTT
TRBV5-8	NA	TRBJ1-5	15	NA	CASSLVDRRNQPQHF	TGTGCCAGCAGCTTGGTGGACAGAAGGAATCAGCCCCAGCATTTT
TRBV7-9	NA	TRBJ2-7	15	TRBD2	CASSLVTGGPHEQYF	TGTGCCAGCAGCTTAGTAACGGGAGGGCCCCACGAGCAGTACTTC
TRBV9	NA	TRBJ2-5	13	NA	CASSVAGEETQYF	TGTGCCAGCAGCGTAGCTGGGGAAGAGACCCAGTACTTC
TRBV5-1	NA	TRBJ2-7	12	NA	CASSFGGYEQYF	TGCGCCAGCAGCTTCGGAGGGTACGAGCAGTACTTC
TRBV29-1	NA	TRBJ2-4	12	NA	CSVGRAKNIQYF	TGCAGCGTTGGCAGGGCCAAAAACATTCAGTACTTC
TRBV11-3	NA	TRBJ2-3	15	TRBD2	CASSLGDSGGDTQYF	TGTGCCAGCAGCTTAGGGGATAGCGGGGGAGATACGCAGTATTTT
TRBV5-1	NA	TRBJ1-4	16	TRBD1	CASSLGTGQRNEKLFF	TGCGCCAGCAGCTTGGGCACGGGACAGAGGAATGAAAAACTGTTTTTT
TRBV29-1	NA	TRBJ2-7	14	NA	CSVITSDRAYEQYF	TGCAGCGTTATCACCTCGGACAGAGCCTACGAGCAGTACTTC
TRBV25-1	NA	TRBJ2-2	15	NA	CASIGEEVSTGELFF	TGTGCCAGCATTGGGGAGGAAGTTTCCACCGGGGAGCTGTTTTTT
TRBV7-3	NA	TRBJ1-1	13	NA	CASSEQVGGEAFF	TGTGCCAGCAGCGAACAGGTCGGGGGTGAAGCTTTCTTT
TRBV5-1	NA	TRBJ2-7	14	NA	CASTQSAGSYEQYF	TGCGCCAGCACCCAGAGCGCAGGTTCCTACGAGCAGTACTTC
TRBV5-1	NA	TRBJ2-7	16	NA	CASSLMGRGSSYEQYF	TGCGCCAGCAGCTTGATGGGTCGGGGATCTTCCTACGAGCAGTACTTC
TRBV11-3	NA	TRBJ2-2	12	NA	CASNPNTGELFF	TGTGCCAGCAACCCTAACACCGGGGAGCTGTTTTTT
TRBV28	NA	TRBJ2-1	16	TRBD2	CASRKQNPGGPNEQFF	TGTGCCAGCAGGAAACAGAATCCGGGAGGGCCCAATGAGCAGTTCTTC
TRBV9	NA	TRBJ2-3	15	NA	CASSWSSSSIDTQYF	TGTGCCAGCAGCTGGAGCAGTTCATCCATAGATACGCAGTATTTT
TRBV5-5	NA	TRBJ2-5	13	NA	CATSRNMQETQYF	TGTGCCACAAGCCGGAATATGCAAGAGACCCAGTACTTC
TRBV7-9	NA	TRBJ1-5	17	NA	CASSLARAGDSNQPQHF	TGTGCCAGCAGCTTAGCGAGGGCAGGAGATAGCAATCAGCCCCAGCATTTT
TRBV7-6	NA	TRBJ2-3	12	NA	CASSALKDTQYF	TGTGCCAGCAGCGCGTTGAAAGATACGCAGTATTTT
TRBV18	NA	TRBJ2-6	18	NA	CASSPLTETSSGANVLTF	TGTGCCAGCTCACCCCTGACAGAGACCAGCTCTGGGGCCAACGTCCTGACTTTC
TRBV28	NA	TRBJ1-1	15	TRBD1	CASSLDWTGGTEAFF	TGTGCCAGCAGTTTAGATTGGACAGGGGGCACTGAAGCTTTCTTT
TRBV29-1	NA	TRBJ1-4	14	TRBD1	CSVEVGKGAPKLFF	TGCAGCGTTGAAGTCGGGAAGGGGGCCCCAAAACTGTTTTTT
TRBV28	NA	TRBJ2-6	13	NA	CASKVSGANVLTF	TGTGCCAGCAAAGTTTCCGGGGCCAACGTCCTGACTTTC
TRBV4-2	NA	TRBJ2-2	14	NA	CASSQGMEAGELFF	TGTGCCAGCAGCCAAGGAATGGAGGCCGGGGAGCTGTTTTTT
TRBV5-1	NA	TRBJ1-1	14	NA	CASRPTGWETEAFF	TGCGCCAGCAGACCTACAGGGTGGGAAACTGAAGCTTTCTTT
TRBV4-1	NA	TRBJ1-2	16	NA	CASSPGRDILLYGYTF	TGCGCCAGCAGCCCGGGCCGCGACATATTACTATATGGCTACACCTTC
TRBV5-1	NA	TRBJ2-3	13	NA	CASSGPPTDTQYF	TGCGCCAGCAGTGGGCCCCCCACAGATACGCAGTATTTT